This T cell receptor beta chain derives from a study of T-cell reconstitution after alpha-beta-depleted transplantation in children. Study-level findings and limits: At one year after transplant, newly produced T cells mostly accounted for T-cell counts and diversity. Some patients showed high day-60 TCRbeta diversity, which derived from surviving recipient T cells and thymic progenitors. Several hundred expanded graft clones reportedly were the source of alpha-beta T cells about two months after transplant.

Unique molecular identifiers tagged the TCRbeta library. TCRdb re-analysed the PCR reads in MiXCR, keeping a single row per CDR3 protein. The sample lists 200,000 to 250,000 distinct CDR3 sequences, approximately 11% seen once, with under 30% in the top ten. This CDR3 comprises 15 residues. Germline values: CDR1 SQVTM, CDR2 ANQGSEA. With 1 base removed from V and 1 base from J, the gap between germline ends came to 11 bases. This clonotype has a handful of counts. What it recognizes is unknown. This chain links TRBV29-1 with TRBJ2-1; no reliable D call. The receptor was isolated from a child in the first two years of life with acute myeloid leukemia, due to receive a stem cell transplant. The specimen was PBMCs, collected before TCRalphabeta/CD19-depleted stem cell transplant. The chain's CDR3 is CSVEGKTESYNEQFF. CDR3 bases: TGCAGCGTTGAAGGTAAAACAGAATCCTACAATGAGCAGTTCTTC.